The rows below give T cell receptor beta chains drawn from one sample of a study of cytomegalovirus exposure and HLA in healthy donors. Libraries were prepared by immunoSEQ multiplex PCR; TCRdb keeps only in-frame clonotypes and omits some of them. The data show around 200,000 clones, less than 80% seen once. Input material: PBMCs. The receptors originated from a girl aged 2-15 years in good health and CMV-seronegative. The CDR3 runs from the conserved cysteine through the conserved F or W. A D gene is named only where the DNA matches it firmly. Only some rows state a clone size, as once, few, many or a class for expanded clones.

v_gene	d_gene	j_gene	abundance	CDR3nt	CDR3aa
TRBV14	-	TRBJ1-6	-	TGTGCCAGCAGCCAACGAACCAGCTCCTATAATTCACCCCTCCACTTT	CASSQRTSSYNSPLHF
TRBV9	TRBD1	TRBJ1-1	-	TGTGCCAGCAGCGTAGGTGACAGGGTGGTCATGAACACTGAAGCTTTCTTT	CASSVGDRVVMNTEAFF
TRBV5-4	-	TRBJ2-5	few	TGTGCCAGCAGCTCTAACCAGGAGGGAGAGACCCAGTACTTC	CASSSNQEGETQYF
TRBV10-3	TRBD1	TRBJ1-2	-	TGTGCCATCAGGGAAGACAGGGGGCTACGAGGCTACACCTTC	CAIREDRGLRGYTF
TRBV19	TRBD1	TRBJ2-1	-	TGTGCCAGTAGTACCCCTACAGGGGGCGTTTACAATGAGCAGTTCTTC	CASSTPTGGVYNEQFF
TRBV15	TRBD2	TRBJ2-5	-	TGTGCCACCAGCAGACCAAGGACTAGCGGAAAAGAGACCCAGTACTTC	CATSRPRTSGKETQYF
TRBV6-4	-	TRBJ1-5	-	TGTGCCAGCAGTGCCGGGTATAGCAATCAGCCCCAGCATTTT	CASSAGYSNQPQHF
TRBV2	TRBD1	TRBJ2-5	once	TGTGCCAGCAGCGAGGGACAGTTGGAGACCCAGTACTTC	CASSEGQLETQYF
TRBV2	TRBD1	TRBJ1-2	-	TGTGCCAGCAGTCCACAGGGGGGAAATGGCTACACCTTC	CASSPQGGNGYTF
TRBV18	-	TRBJ1-5	-	TGTGCCAGCTCACGAACCGGGATAAAGGACCAGCCCCAGCATTTT	CASSRTGIKDQPQHF
TRBV5-6	-	TRBJ2-5	-	TGTGCCAGCAGCCCCGCGGGGATCGAGACCCAGTACTTC	CASSPAGIETQYF
TRBV14	-	TRBJ2-1	-	TGTGCCAGCAGCCTGTCCCGGGGCTACAATGAGCAGTTCTTC	CASSLSRGYNEQFF
TRBV6-5	TRBD1	TRBJ2-7	-	TGTGCCAGCACCGCGCCCGGACAGGGGAGGTACGAGCAGTACTTC	CASTAPGQGRYEQYF
TRBV25-1	TRBD1	TRBJ1-2	-	TGTGCCAGCAACAGGGGAGTTGATGGCTACACCTTC	CASNRGVDGYTF
TRBV12-5	-	TRBJ1-3	-	TGTGCTAGTGGTTCCACCGGTGGAAACACCATATATTTT	CASGSTGGNTIYF
TRBV2	-	TRBJ2-5	-	TGTGCCAGCAGGCTGAGGACTGGGGATCAGACCCAGTACTTC	CASRLRTGDQTQYF
TRBV6-5	-	TRBJ1-4	-	TGTGCCAGCAGAACGAGGGATGAAAAACTGTTTTTT	CASRTRDEKLFF
TRBV2	-	TRBJ2-3	-	TGTGCCGCAGGATCTCGAGATACGCAGTATTTT	CAAGSRDTQYF
TRBV5-5	-	TRBJ2-5	-	TGTGCCAGCAGCTTGCCGGGACAAGAGACCCAGTACTTC	CASSLPGQETQYF
TRBV6-5	-	TRBJ1-4	-	TGTGCCGGCAGTTACCGACAGAATAATGAAAAACTGTTTTTT	CAGSYRQNNEKLFF
TRBV5-1	TRBD1	TRBJ1-5	-	TGCGCCACCACTCCGGGAACAGGGGGCTTTGGCAATCAGCCCCAGCATTTT	CATTPGTGGFGNQPQHF
TRBV18	-	TRBJ1-1	-	TGTGCCAGCTCACCGAAAGTAGATGGTGAAGCTTTCTTT	CASSPKVDGEAFF
TRBV29-1	TRBD1	TRBJ2-7	-	TGCAGCGCACTGCTTGGGGACAGGGAAACCTACGAGCAGTACTTC	CSALLGDRETYEQYF
TRBV5-6	TRBD1	TRBJ1-1	-	TGTGCCAGCAGCTACGGGACAGGCACTGAAGCTTTCTTT	CASSYGTGTEAFF
TRBV15	TRBD2	TRBJ2-7	-	TGTGCCACCAGCAGAGATCTAGGACTAGGCCACGAGCAGTACTTC	CATSRDLGLGHEQYF
TRBV5-4	-	TRBJ2-5	once	TGTGCCAGCAGCCTGGGAACCGCGCCACAAGAGACCCAGTACTTC	CASSLGTAPQETQYF
TRBV19	TRBD1	TRBJ2-1	few	TGTGCCAGTAGTATAGGGCGGGACAGGTTTGGCGAGCAGTTCTTC	CASSIGRDRFGEQFF
TRBV25-1	-	TRBJ1-1	-	TGTGCCAGCAGTGAACCAGGGGACACTGAAGCTTTCTTT	CASSEPGDTEAFF
TRBV7-9	TRBD2	TRBJ2-1	-	TGTGCCAGCAGCTCTTCCGGACTAGCGGGAGCCAACAATGAGCAGTTCTTC	CASSSSGLAGANNEQFF
TRBV10-3	-	TRBJ2-1	-	TGTGCCATCAACGCGGGACCAGCCTACAATGAGCAGTTCTTC	CAINAGPAYNEQFF
TRBV19	-	TRBJ1-2	-	TGTGCCAGTAGTGGGCGGGGAGGGGGCTATGGCTACACCTTC	CASSGRGGGYGYTF
TRBV7-9	-	TRBJ1-4	-	TGTGCCAGCAGCTTGAGGGAGGAAAAACTGTTTTTT	CASSLREEKLFF
TRBV15	-	TRBJ2-7	-	TGTGCCACCAGCAGAGTTAAGGGCCTAGCCTCCTACGAGCAGTACTTC	CATSRVKGLASYEQYF
TRBV19	TRBD1	TRBJ1-2	-	TGTGCCTCAAAACAGGGGAGCTATGGCTACACCTTC	CASKQGSYGYTF
TRBV7-2	-	TRBJ1-5	-	TGTGCCAGCAGCTTCCATAGCAATCAGCCCCAGCATTTT	CASSFHSNQPQHF
TRBV29-1	-	TRBJ2-1	-	TGCAGCGTCAGGTTTGAGCACAATGAGCAGTTCTTC	CSVRFEHNEQFF
TRBV30	TRBD1	TRBJ1-5	-	TGTGCCTGGAGGACGGGACAGAGCAATCAGCCCCAGCATTTT	CAWRTGQSNQPQHF
TRBV6-1	TRBD2	TRBJ2-7	-	TGTGCCAGCTTCGGGACGGGAGGATATCTTTACGAGCAGTACTTC	CASFGTGGYLYEQYF
TRBV6-6	-	TRBJ1-6	-	TGTGCCAGCAGTTACGGGGGGGATTCACCCCTCCACTTT	CASSYGGDSPLHF
TRBV30	TRBD2	TRBJ2-7	-	TGTGCCTGGAGCGGGAGGGCCATCTACGAGCAGTACTTC	CAWSGRAIYEQYF
TRBV9	-	TRBJ1-1	-	TGTGCCAGCAGCCCATCGGAGGGTACCGGGACGGAAGCTTTCTTT	CASSPSEGTGTEAFF
TRBV29-1	TRBD2	TRBJ2-1	-	TGCAGCGGCAGAACTAGCGAGGCCAGCTCCTACAATGAGCAGTTCTTC	CSGRTSEASSYNEQFF
TRBV10-1	-	TRBJ2-7	-	TGCGCCAGCAGTGAGCGGCAGGGGTCTTACTACGAGCAGTACTTC	CASSERQGSYYEQYF
TRBV6-4	-	TRBJ2-2	-	TGTGCCAGCAGTGACTCCCCAGGGTCCACCGGGGAGCTGTTTTTT	CASSDSPGSTGELFF
TRBV9	-	TRBJ2-3	-	TGTGCCAGCAGCGGGGGCGTGGGGTTCACAGATACGCAGTATTTT	CASSGGVGFTDTQYF
TRBV5-1	-	TRBJ2-2	-	TGCGCCAGCAGCTCCCGGGACGGGGGAACCGGGGAGCTGTTTTTT	CASSSRDGGTGELFF
TRBV6-1	-	TRBJ1-2	-	TGTGCCAGCGCCCCGGGGGGTCCGCTGTTTTCTGGCTACACCTTC	CASAPGGPLFSGYTF
TRBV7-9	-	TRBJ2-2	-	TGTGCCAGCAGCCCTTACCGGGGCACCGGGGAGCTGTTTTTT	CASSPYRGTGELFF
TRBV18	TRBD1	TRBJ1-2	-	TGTGCCAGCTCACCCAGGGGGACGGATTATCTAGCTAACTATGGCTACACCTTC	CASSPRGTDYLANYGYTF
TRBV19	-	TRBJ2-3	-	TGTGCCAGTAGTTCAACAACCACAGATACGCAGTATTTT	CASSSTTTDTQYF
TRBV2	TRBD1	TRBJ2-1	-	TGTGCCAGCCCAATTAGGGGACAGGGGGCCAATGAGCAGTTCTTC	CASPIRGQGANEQFF
TRBV19	TRBD1	TRBJ1-1	-	TGTGCCAGTAGCGAGACAGGGGAATTAGCTTTCTTT	CASSETGELAFF
TRBV11-2	-	TRBJ2-1	-	TGTGCCAGCACCTCCTTGCAGCGGGTGAACTACAATGAGCAGTTCTTC	CASTSLQRVNYNEQFF
TRBV7-6	TRBD1	TRBJ2-7	-	TGTGCCAGCAGCTCCCCCCAGACAGGGGGCGAGCAGTACTTC	CASSSPQTGGEQYF
TRBV6-5	-	TRBJ1-3	-	TGTGCCAGCAGAACCGGGGCTGGAAACACCATATATTTT	CASRTGAGNTIYF
TRBV6-1	TRBD1	TRBJ2-5	-	TGTGCCAGCAGTAACACAGGGGGCGGAGGGACCCAGTACTTC	CASSNTGGGGTQYF
TRBV19	TRBD2	TRBJ2-1	-	TGTGCCAGTAGTCCCGGACTAGCGGGAGGGAATGAGCAGTTCTTC	CASSPGLAGGNEQFF
TRBV4-1	TRBD2	TRBJ2-2	-	TGCGCCAGCAGCCCGAAGAAGCCCGGACTAGCGGGAGTCGCGAACACCGGGGAGCTGTTTTTT	CASSPKKPGLAGVANTGELFF
TRBV14	TRBD1	TRBJ1-2	-	TGTGCCAGCAGCAGGGGGCCTATTGGCTACACCTTC	CASSRGPIGYTF